This TCR beta chain is drawn from a study of cytomegalovirus exposure and HLA in healthy donors (dated by TCRdb to the late 2010s). Background on the whole study: In an earlier analysis of roughly 590 of the donors, under 300 Gb of sequence data and 100 million or so unique TCR beta sequences from 180 million or so T cells were reported. Approximately 310 gigabases of sequencing data and tens of millions of unique TCR sequences were included in an early release covering several hundred HLA-typed donors. Of the roughly 410 genotyped donors, more than 75% were placed in the genetic ancestry cluster associated with self-reported Caucasian donors. The study was designed to test whether signatures of past pathogen exposure could be identified by cataloging public T cell receptors. The study used immunosequencing to profile the T cell repertoires of several hundred subjects and linked those repertoires to cytomegalovirus serostatus. Along with the approximately 700-subject first cohort, a separate validation cohort of over a hundred different subjects was used. To predict cytomegalovirus infection status, the study combined high-throughput TCR immunosequencing, statistical association of individual TCRs with disease status, and machine learning. To study patterns of TCR occurrence, a later analysis re-analyzed previously published TCR beta repertoires from 600 to 750 donors and added high-resolution HLA genotyping. In the later analysis, no new phenotypic data were used to find candidate immune exposures; instead, reliance was placed on TCR beta sequences and their occurrence across donors. An earlier analysis of fewer than 750 of the donors used high-throughput TCR beta sequencing to judge whether each TCR beta V gene segment behaved as functional or pseudogenic. Donor age, sex, ethnicity and CMV serostatus were collected together with the repertoire data. A later genetic analysis took genome-wide SNP genotypes for about three fifths of the 666 donors and used that subset as a discovery cohort. Every repertoire in the discovery cohort had been generated on one and the same sequencing platform. HLA typing covered class I and class II loci at four-digit resolution. Typing coverage varied by locus: roughly 629-640 donors for A, B, C, DRB1 and DQB1; approximately 500 for DQA1; approximately 570 for DPA1; 450 to 480 for DPB1. Roughly 5 DR-DQ haplotypes were handled as single units for association and clustering, since linkage in the cohort was strong. On average, about 200,000 unique TCR beta nucleotide sequences were sequenced per donor among 398 genotyped donors of the cohort, with roughly 20% of those sequences being non-productive.

Remarks on this clone: Its antigen remains unidentified. Base qualities are not recorded, but no much larger clone differs from it by a single base.

The cohort comprised some 730 healthy bone marrow donors. At the time of sampling, every cohort member was nominally healthy, though immune exposures that went unrecorded were likely present. The donor tested CMV seronegative, placing the donor among the 350 or so seronegative members of the cohort. Every donor gave a peripheral blood sample, and the peripheral blood mononuclear cells from that sample were used for TCR beta sequencing. The Qiagen DNeasy Blood Extraction Kit was used to extract genomic DNA from the blood cell samples. Library generation was performed with the immunoSEQ multiplex PCR assay. For the multiplex PCR, a mixture combining 60 forward primers for TCR Vbeta segments and 13 reverse primers for TCR Jbeta segments was used. Amplification of the CDR3 region of rearranged TCR beta genes was performed with a multiplex PCR assay on genomic DNA. On the Illumina HiSeq System, the amplified TCR beta libraries were sequenced as 87-base-pair reads. Per the authors' processing: In a later analysis, approximately 74 million unique TCR beta chains were counted across the roughly 670 repertoires, and around 11 million of these chains were shared by at least two donors. To remove PCR and sequencing errors, raw reads were error-corrected and collapsed into unique sequences using a nearest-neighbor algorithm that merged closely related sequences. CDR3 sequences were aligned to IMGT reference sequences to assign V, D and J gene segments. Each retained sequence needed at least a six-nucleotide match to both a V gene segment and a J gene segment. Rearrangements were called productive when the CDR3 lacked stop codons and stayed in frame with V and J; all others were non-productive. CDR3 was defined according to IMGT convention as the region running from the second conserved V-encoded cysteine to the conserved J-encoded phenylalanine. Sequences without an unambiguous match to a single V gene segment were excluded from the earlier analysis of about 600 of the donors. An earlier analysis of just under 600 of the donors called V segments functional above 56.7% productive rearrangements and segregating when the between-donor standard deviation exceeded 5%. A statistical classification framework was built to diagnose cytomegalovirus status from the catalog of TCR beta chain sequences. A later analysis assigned V and J genes by comparing TCR nucleotide sequences with IMGT/GENE-DB human TR gene sequences. The TCRdist pipeline was used in a later analysis to assign CDR3 sequences and most-parsimonious VDJ recombination scenarios. In a later analysis, every TCR beta chain was defined by the combination of its CDR3 amino acid sequence and its V-gene family, and reads without a unique V-gene family were dropped. To address suspected cross-contamination and a sequencing artifact, a later analysis removed several hundred highly shared, low-generation-probability nucleotide sequences. In a later analysis, a clonal expansion index was calculated for each public chain from normalized within-repertoire ranks of inferred template counts. A later analysis computed generation probabilities with a VDJ recombination model fitted to out-of-frame rearrangements, and checked the results against IGoR. In a later analysis, TCR-TCR, TCR-HLA and TCR-CMV co-occurrence was scored with hypergeometric tests, and a repertoire-size bias correction was applied to TCR pairs. To estimate false discovery rates, a later analysis permuted the HLA or CMV assignments 20 times. In a later analysis, co-occurring TCRs were grouped using DBSCAN, and TCRdist sequence similarity was added for clustering within HLA-allele-positive subsets. Co-occurrence clustering excluded repertoires with fewer than 30,000 or more than 120,000 public chains, plus five with anomalous nucleotide sharing. The table comes from immuneACCESS by way of TCRdb, which keeps in-frame sequences with V and J called. Part of the clones is missing from these tables; in studies checked, under half for an unresolved V gene and the rest for unknown reasons. V and J calls and clone size are given by that table; D and trimming were obtained from the DNA. Across this sample there are some 150,000 clones, with about 72% seen only once. Under 1.5% of the sample is taken by the ten largest.

Reading from cysteine to phenylalanine, the CDR3 counts 13 amino acids. Just CDR3 DNA is preserved here, 39 bases in frame from base 1. The germline V gene provides CDR1 SGHDT and CDR2 YYEEEE. V is pared back by 0 bases and J by 0 bases, with 2 bases lying between the germline termini. The research as a whole found: Most TCR sequences were observed very rarely across donors, whereas some public TCRs were present in many individuals. The only immune exposure information available for the cohort was CMV serostatus. The authors suggested that the approach could potentially be extended to other disease states and immunological phenotypes. When HLA alleles, especially DR and DQ, strongly co-occurred, TCR associations were difficult to assign to individual alleles. A later analysis found that most CMV-associated TCR beta chains appeared HLA-restricted, with HLA associations seemingly driven largely by CMV exposure. In a later analysis, some 17,000 TCR beta sequences were associated with specific HLA alleles at a false discovery rate of 0.05. A later analysis reported that several top co-occurrence clusters appeared linked to parvovirus B19, influenza, CMV and Epstein-Barr virus. An earlier analysis of around 540 of the donors showed that most TCR beta V segments appeared in productive rearrangements either about 87% or about 30% of the time, which broadly matched IMGT annotations. The classifier was reported to diagnose cytomegalovirus status with high specificity and sensitivity in both the original and validation cohorts. In a later genetic analysis, fewer N-insertions in productive TCRs were reported among donors in an Asian-associated ancestry cluster than the 666-donor mean. A cluster of highly shared sequence variants was judged likely to represent a technical artifact of the sequencing pipeline. Sequencing depth was assumed to be roughly uniform across donors in the presence/absence analyses, though that assumption may not hold. The cohort was sequenced for TCR beta chains only, and without alpha or paired-chain data the features that could be detected were limited. A later genetic analysis associated a missense DCLRE1C variant with V-gene and J-gene trimming of TCR beta chains, and an independent cohort replicated the association. The 87-base-pair reads could not distinguish some IMGT-functional V segments, including TRBV6-2 and TRBV6-3, so those segments were excluded. A later analysis found that TCR association rates varied across HLA loci, with DRB1 alleles showing the most associated TCRs and HLA-C alleles the fewest. In a later analysis, HLA-associated TCR beta chains were found to be more clonally expanded and to have lower generation probabilities than equally common non-associated chains. A further reported finding was that TCR beta sequences accurately predicted the HLA-A and HLA-B alleles for most subjects in the first cohort. Because counts were too low, about 18 rarely observed V segments, including chromosome 9 orphons, were excluded from the earlier analysis of roughly 580 of the donors. A few of the identified cytomegalovirus-associated TCR beta chains were confirmed in vitro to be specific for cytomegalovirus antigens. Because HLA typing was missing for some donors at each locus, association tests included only the typed subset. Correlated functional status among segregating V segments might reflect linkage disequilibrium, but an unknown experimental factor could not be ruled out. The study listed 164 TCR beta chains as associated with cytomegalovirus.

The chain is made from TRBV5-6 and TRBJ2-3; the D gene identity is not certain. The sequencing sample was made of PBMCs. This receptor was taken from a male donor in good health and CMV-seronegative. The CDR3 protein is CASSLASTDTQYF. The DNA reads as follows: TGTGCCAGCAGCTTGGCGAGCACAGATACGCAGTATTTT.